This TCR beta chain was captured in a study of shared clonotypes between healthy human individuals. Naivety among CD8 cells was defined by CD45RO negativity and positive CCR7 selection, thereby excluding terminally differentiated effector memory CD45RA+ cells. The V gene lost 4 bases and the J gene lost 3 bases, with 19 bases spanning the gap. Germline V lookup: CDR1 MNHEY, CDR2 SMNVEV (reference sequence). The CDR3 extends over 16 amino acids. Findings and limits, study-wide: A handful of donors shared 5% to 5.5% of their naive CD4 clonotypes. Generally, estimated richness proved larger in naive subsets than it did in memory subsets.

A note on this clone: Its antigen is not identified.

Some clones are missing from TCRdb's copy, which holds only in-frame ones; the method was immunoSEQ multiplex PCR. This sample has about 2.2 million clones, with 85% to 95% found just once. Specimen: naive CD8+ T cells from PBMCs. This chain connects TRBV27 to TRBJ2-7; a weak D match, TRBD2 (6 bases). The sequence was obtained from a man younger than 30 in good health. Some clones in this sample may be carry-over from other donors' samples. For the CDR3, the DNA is TGTGCCAGCAGTTCAGCTTCTAGCGAAAGGGTCTACGAGCAGTACTTC. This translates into CASSSASSERVYEQYF.